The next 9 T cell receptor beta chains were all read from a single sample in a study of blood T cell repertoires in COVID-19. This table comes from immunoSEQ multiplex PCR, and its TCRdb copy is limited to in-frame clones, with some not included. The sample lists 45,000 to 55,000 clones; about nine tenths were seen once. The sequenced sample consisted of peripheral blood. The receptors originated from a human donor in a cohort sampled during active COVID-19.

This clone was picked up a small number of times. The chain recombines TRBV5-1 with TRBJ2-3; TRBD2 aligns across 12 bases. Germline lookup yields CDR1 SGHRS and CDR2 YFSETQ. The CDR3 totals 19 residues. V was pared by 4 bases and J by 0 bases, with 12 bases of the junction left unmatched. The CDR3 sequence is CASSEGLAGYRSSTDTQYF. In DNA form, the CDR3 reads TGCGCCAGCAGCGAAGGACTAGCGGGGTACCGATCTAGCACAGATACGCAGTATTTT. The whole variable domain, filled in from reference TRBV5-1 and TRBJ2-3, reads KAGVTQTPRYLIKTRGQQVTLSCSPISGHRSVSWYQQTPGQGLQFLFEYFSETQRNKGNFPGRFSGRQFSNSRSEMNVSTLELGDSALYLCASSEGLAGYRSSTDTQYFGPGTRLTVL.

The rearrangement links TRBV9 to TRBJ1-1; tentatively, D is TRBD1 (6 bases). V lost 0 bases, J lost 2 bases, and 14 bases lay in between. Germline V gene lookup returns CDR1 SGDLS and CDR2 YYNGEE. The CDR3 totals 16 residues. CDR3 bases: TGTGCCAGCAGCGTAGCATTGGGGGCAATTAACACTGAAGCTTTCTTT. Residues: CASSVALGAINTEAFF.

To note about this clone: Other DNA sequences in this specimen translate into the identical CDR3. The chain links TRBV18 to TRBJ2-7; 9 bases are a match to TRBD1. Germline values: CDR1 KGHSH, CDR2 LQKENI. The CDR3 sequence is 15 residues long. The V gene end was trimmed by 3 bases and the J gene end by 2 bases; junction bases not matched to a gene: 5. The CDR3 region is CASSPPGQGTYEQYF. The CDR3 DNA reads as TGTGCCAGCTCACCTCCGGGACAGGGAACCTACGAGCAGTACTTC.

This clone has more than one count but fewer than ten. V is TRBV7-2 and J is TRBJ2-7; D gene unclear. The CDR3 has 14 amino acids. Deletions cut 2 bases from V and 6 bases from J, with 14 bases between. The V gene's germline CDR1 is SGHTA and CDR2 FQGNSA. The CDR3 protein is CASSLYPPSVEQYF. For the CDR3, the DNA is TGTGCCAGCAGCTTATATCCCCCATCGGTCGAGCAGTACTTC.

CDR3 in DNA: TGTGCCAGCAGCCAAATTTCGGGCGGGGGGCGATACAATGAGCAGTTCTTC. Translation: CASSQISGGGRYNEQFF. This chain joins TRBV4-2 and TRBJ2-1, with 8 bases that match TRBD2. Losses at the gene ends were 2 bases for V and 4 bases for J; bases not matched to a gene: 10. The CDR3 totals 17 residues. Per germline, CDR1 LGHNA and CDR2 YNFKEQ.

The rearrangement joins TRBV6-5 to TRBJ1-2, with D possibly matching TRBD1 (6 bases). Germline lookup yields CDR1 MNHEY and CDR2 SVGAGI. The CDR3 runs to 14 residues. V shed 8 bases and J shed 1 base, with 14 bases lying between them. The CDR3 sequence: CASLGSGDNYGYTF. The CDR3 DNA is TGTGCCAGCCTGGGTTCAGGGGATAACTATGGCTACACCTTC.

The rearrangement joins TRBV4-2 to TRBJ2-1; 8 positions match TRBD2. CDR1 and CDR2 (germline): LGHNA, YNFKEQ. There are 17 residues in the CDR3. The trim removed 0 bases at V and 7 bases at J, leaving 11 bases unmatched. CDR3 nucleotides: TGTGCCAGCAGCCAAGAAGGTGCAGCGGGAGTAACGAATGAGCAGTTCTTC. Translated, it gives CASSQEGAAGVTNEQFF.

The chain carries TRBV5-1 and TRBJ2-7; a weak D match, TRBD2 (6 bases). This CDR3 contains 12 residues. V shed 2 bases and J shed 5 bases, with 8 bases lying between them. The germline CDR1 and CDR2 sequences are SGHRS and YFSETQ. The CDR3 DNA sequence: TGCGCCAGCAGCTTAGCGGGCCACGAGCAGTACTTC. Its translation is CASSLAGHEQYF.

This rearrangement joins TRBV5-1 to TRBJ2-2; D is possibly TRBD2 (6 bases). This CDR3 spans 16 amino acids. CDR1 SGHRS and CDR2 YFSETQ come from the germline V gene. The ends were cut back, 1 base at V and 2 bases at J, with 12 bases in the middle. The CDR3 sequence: CASSLRVSGNTGELFF. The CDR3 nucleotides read TGCGCCAGCAGCTTGCGGGTTAGCGGTAACACCGGGGAGCTGTTTTTT.